The present T cell receptor beta chain was sequenced within a study of breast tumors, draining lymph nodes, adjacent tissues. This clonotype occurred once. No antigen is known for it. TCRdb ran MiXCR on the multiplex PCR reads and lists one entry per CDR3 protein. The sample yields 200,000 to 250,000 distinct CDR3 sequences, around 32% seen once. Germline V CDR1 and CDR2: LNHDA, SQIVND (reference sequence). V shed 5 bases and J 4 bases; nucleotides not matched to a gene: 7. The CDR3 is 14 amino acids. The study, taken as a whole, reports: Findings are consistent with lymph node origin and intratumoral expansion of most tumor T cells. Data only fit, rather than demonstrated, lymph node origin of most tumor T cells. Compared with basal-like, luminal-like tumors shared significantly more repertoire with nontumor tissue. Tumor TCR diversity was below lymph nodes but above nontumor tissue.

The lymph nodes were axillary draining lymph nodes from breast cancer patients. The clonotype was recovered from a female donor with breast cancer. Some clones in this sample may be carry-over from other donors' samples. The specimen sequenced was axillary lymph node tissue. This chain uses TRBV19 with TRBJ1-1, with 7 bases that match TRBD1. This chain's CDR3 is CASSDGTASTEAFF. The CDR3 DNA reads as TGTGCCAGTAGTGATGGGACAGCGAGCACTGAAGCTTTCTTT.